The sequence of this T cell receptor beta chain was determined in a study of blood T cell repertoires in COVID-19. In the study overall: T cells, B-cell-depleted T cells, or PBMCs supplied cDNA or gDNA.

This CDR3 has 16 amino acids. V dropped 4 bases and J dropped 2; count of bases not matched to a gene: 6. Germline V gives CDR1 MDHEN, CDR2 SYDVKM. Only in-frame clones appear in the TCRdb table, and some are missing; sequencing was by immunoSEQ multiplex PCR. This repertoire shows 350,000 to 400,000 clones, 70% to 90% found once; its top ten account for roughly 2%. The genes are TRBV28 and TRBJ2-3; 10 nucleotides match TRBD2. The sequenced sample was PBMCs or T cells enriched from blood (not recorded which). The clonotype was recovered from a man aged 35-49 years in a cohort exposed to, infected with or recovered from COVID-19 (not recorded which). The CDR3, as DNA: TGTGCCAGCAGTTCTCCGGGACTAGCGCCCACAGATACGCAGTATTTT. Protein: CASSSPGLAPTDTQYF.